This T cell receptor beta chain originates from a study of blood T cell repertoires in COVID-19. The wider study: The origin of the acute and convalescent COVID-19 samples was the United States, Italy and Spain. Sources were T cells, B-cell-depleted T cells, or PBMCs; the material itself was cDNA or gDNA.

Per the study methods: Reference gene primer amplification in the assay estimated nucleated cell counts. Only in-frame clones appear in the TCRdb table, and some are missing; sequencing was by immunoSEQ multiplex PCR. The V and J calls and clone size were taken over from that table, and D and trimming were inferred from the DNA. The sample consists of about 150,000 clones, 84% of them appearing once. Per germline, CDR1 LNHDA and CDR2 SQIVND (reference sequence). The CDR3 length is 14 residues. Trimming cost V 4 bases and J 3 bases, with 10 bases left between them. This chain connects TRBV19 to TRBJ1-5, with TRBD1 as a possible D gene (6 bases). The sequence was collected from a human donor in a cohort sampled during active COVID-19. Material for sequencing was peripheral blood. CDR3 coding DNA: TGTGCCAGTAGTAAAGGACAGTTCAATCAGCCCCAGCATTTT. Translating it yields CASSKGQFNQPQHF.